A selection of T cell receptor beta chains follows, all from one sample in a study of T cells in Graves' hyperthyroidism and ophthalmopathy. TCRdb called the multiplex PCR reads again in MiXCR, with one record for every CDR3 protein. The sample consists of under 400,000 distinct CDR3 sequences, about 15% of them appearing once. The material sequenced was blood. Receptor source: a woman aged 60-75 years with Graves' hyperthyroidism. Both conserved end residues are part of each CDR3. D genes are given only for firm matches. Some rows have no size entry. The others give once, few or many, or a class for an expanded clone.

j_call | v_call | d_call | clone_size | cdr3_aa | cdr3_nt
TRBJ2-2 | TRBV12-3/TRBV12-4 | - | - | CASSSMDRNTGELFF | TGTGCCAGCAGCAGCATGGACAGAAACACCGGGGAGCTGTTTTTT
TRBJ1-5 | TRBV18 | TRBD1 | many | CASSPSGQGVQPQHF | TGTGCCAGCTCACCCTCCGGACAGGGTGTACAGCCCCAGCATTTT
TRBJ2-7 | TRBV11-3 | - | many | CASARVSYEQYF | TGTGCCAGCGCCAGGGTCAGTTACGAGCAGTACTTC
TRBJ2-3 | TRBV6-1 | - | many | CASSRREATDTQYF | TGTGCCAGCAGTAGGAGGGAGGCCACAGATACGCAGTATTTT
TRBJ2-5 | TRBV3-1 | TRBD2 | many | CASSQTTSFETQYF | TGTGCCAGCAGCCAAACGACTAGCTTCGAGACCCAGTACTTC
TRBJ2-5 | TRBV10-1 | - | few | CASSESKAGTETQYF | TGCGCCAGCAGTGAGTCAAAAGCAGGGACGGAGACCCAGTACTTC
TRBJ1-2 | TRBV11-2 | - | - | CASSTPGFYGYTF | TGTGCCAGCAGCACTCCGGGTTTCTATGGCTACACCTTC
TRBJ2-7 | TRBV10-1 | - | few | CASSAREQYF | TGCGCCTCTAGTGCCAGGGAGCAGTACTTC
TRBJ1-4 | TRBV28 | - | many | CASSSPRGFLVEKLFF | TGTGCCAGCAGTTCGCCAAGGGGGTTTCTCGTTGAAAAACTGTTTTTT
TRBJ2-5 | TRBV20-1 | TRBD2 | few | CSAPGTSGTYQETQYF | TGCAGTGCCCCCGGGACTAGCGGGACGTACCAAGAGACCCAGTACTTC